Below are 3 T cell receptor beta chains sequenced from a single sample in a study of early T cells in non-severe SARS-CoV-2 infection. TCRdb analysed the 5' RACE reads with MiXCR anew, one entry per CDR3 protein. The data show about 60,000 distinct CDR3 sequences, 20% seen once. Sequencing was performed on whole blood, taken at baseline. These receptors came from an adult who was a healthcare worker with PCR-confirmed SARS-CoV-2 infection or an uninfected control (not recorded which).

This clonotype has just a few counts. CDR3 in amino acids: CASSYRTPGQGGQPQHF. In DNA, the CDR3 is TGTGCCAGCAGTTACCGGACCCCGGGGCAGGGAGGACAGCCCCAGCATTTT. This rearrangement joins TRBV6-5 to TRBJ1-5, with a weak D call TRBD1 (5 bases). V lost 2 bases to trimming and J lost 7 bases, with 21 bases between them. From germline, CDR1 is MNHEY and CDR2 SVGAGI. The CDR3 is 17 amino acids.

This chain uses TRBV7-9 with TRBJ2-5, with unresolved D. Looked up from germline, CDR1 is SEHNR and CDR2 is FQNEAQ (reference sequence). Trimming removed 5 bases from V and 5 bases from J, with 12 bases in between. The CDR3 length is 13 residues. CDR3 sequence: CASSHKAPETQYF. The CDR3 bases are TGTGCCAGCAGCCATAAAGCACCGGAGACCCAGTACTTC.

This chain joins TRBV18 and TRBJ1-1, with no clear D. Germline-derived CDR1 and CDR2 are KGHSH and LQKENI. This CDR3 comprises 13 residues. V was clipped by 5 bases and J by 1 base, with 8 bases between them. The CDR3 loop is CASSEDGNTEAFF. CDR3 sequence (DNA): TGTGCCAGCTCAGAGGACGGGAACACTGAAGCTTTCTTT.